The rows below give T cell receptor beta chains drawn from one sample of a study of CD8 T cells in ankylosing spondylitis. TCRdb analysed the 5' RACE reads with MiXCR anew, one entry per CDR3 protein. The table records a few hundred thousand distinct CDR3 sequences, 18% of them present only once. Sequenced sample: blood, either unsorted or a sorted T cell fraction (not recorded which). Source of these receptors: a male donor with ankylosing spondylitis or in good health (not recorded which). CDR3s leave out the opening cysteine and the closing phenylalanine or tryptophan.

j_call v_call cdr3_aa
TRBJ2-3 TRBV5-8 ASSSPVGPTDTQY
TRBJ2-7 TRBV4-1 ASSQSGQGYEQY
TRBJ2-7 TRBV11-2 ASSDSPAGGTYEQY
TRBJ2-3 TRBV15 ATSGSYGSDTQY
TRBJ2-7 TRBV29-1 SALGGTRASGRTQYYEQY
TRBJ1-1 TRBV7-6 ASSLWGTEAF
TRBJ1-4 TRBV4-1 ASSPWTGAANEKLF
TRBJ2-1 TRBV4-3 ASSHRLAGGHGEQF
TRBJ1-4 TRBV29-1 SVEVGYEKLF
TRBJ1-1 TRBV4-1 ASSQDLVNTEAF
TRBJ2-3 TRBV6-2/TRBV6-3 AASSLGLAGDTDTQY
TRBJ2-2 TRBV29-1 SVEGEDTGELF
TRBJ2-7 TRBV29-1 SVELTGEQY
TRBJ2-2 TRBV6-6 ASYRAGELF
TRBJ2-7 TRBV27 ASSFSTGDYEQY
TRBJ2-7 TRBV14 ASSQENQPSYEQY
TRBJ2-3 TRBV7-9 ASSSNQAGVDTDTQY
TRBJ2-7 TRBV5-6 AISPGPSWSSPYEQY
TRBJ2-3 TRBV12-3/TRBV12-4 ASSLVGRGEDTQY
TRBJ2-7 TRBV4-1 ASSQDPARFYEQY
TRBJ2-1 TRBV2 ASSVRTGINEQF
TRBJ2-7 TRBV11-2 ASSFAHGAEQY
TRBJ2-2 TRBV12-3/TRBV12-4 ASRPGTSASGELF
TRBJ1-2 TRBV30 AWSYGVLKENGYT
TRBJ1-2 TRBV12-3/TRBV12-4 ASSLGYRGPPCCYGYT
TRBJ2-7 TRBV6-1 ASSDRGEGPGEQY
TRBJ2-7 TRBV27 ASGTLDRAYEQY
TRBJ2-2 TRBV20-1 SARDPLADLNTGELF
TRBJ2-5 TRBV9 ASSVVVLTGRETQY
TRBJ2-7 TRBV29-1 SVYDGQPYEQY
TRBJ2-7 TRBV29-1 SVVVDPSYEQY
TRBJ1-2 TRBV29-1 SVDEGVNYGYT
TRBJ1-6 TRBV25-1 ASSEPGQGGYSPLH
TRBJ2-5 TRBV29-1 SVEGLAEDQETQY
TRBJ2-1 TRBV9 ASNPSGSNNEQF
TRBJ2-3 TRBV29-1 SVVVDTDTQY
TRBJ2-1 TRBV25-1 ASSELSSGSYNEQF
TRBJ2-7 TRBV7-9 ASSAGAGEGQY
TRBJ2-7 TRBV11-1 ASSFYGFYEQY
TRBJ2-1 TRBV27 ASSLGGIGGHSYNEHF
TRBJ2-1 TRBV9 ASSAQSGVNEQF
TRBJ1-5 TRBV7-2 ASSSGTVSNQPQH
TRBJ2-5 TRBV5-6 ASSLTGEGRETQY
TRBJ2-3 TRBV9 ASSATSGHTDTQY
TRBJ2-5 TRBV9 ASSNPGGQETQY